A selection of T cell receptor beta chains follows, all from one sample in a study of siplizumab effects on memory and regulatory T cells. The table came from immunoSEQ multiplex PCR; TCRdb's copy has only in-frame clones and leaves some out. The sample contains some 97,000 clones, 94% of which appear only once. The sequenced sample consisted of Tregs sorted from blood. The receptors stem from a human donor in good health. CDR3s include the opening cysteine and the closing phenylalanine or tryptophan. D genes are given only for firm matches. Some rows mark clone size as missing; the rest say once, few, many or name a class of expanded clone.

V gene,D gene,J gene,clone size,CDR3 DNA,CDR3 protein
TRBV18,NA,TRBJ2-1,NA,TGTGCCAGCTCGTTCCGGCCTAGCGTTGACAATGAGCAGTTCTTC,CASSFRPSVDNEQFF
TRBV7-9,TRBD1,TRBJ2-1,NA,TGTGCCAGCAGCTTAGGCCTAAGTACAGGGGTTAACGATGAGCAGTTCTTC,CASSLGLSTGVNDEQFF
TRBV18,NA,TRBJ1-4,NA,TGTGCCAGCTCACCAGGGTTCGGTCAGGCAACTAATGAAAAACTGTTTTTT,CASSPGFGQATNEKLFF
TRBV11-2,NA,TRBJ2-2,NA,TGTGCCAGCAGACGAGCGGACTTGAACACCGGGGAGCTGTTTTTT,CASRRADLNTGELFF
TRBV7-6,NA,TRBJ2-7,NA,TGTGCCAGCAGCTTAGGGGGGCCCCCCTACGAGCAGTACTTC,CASSLGGPPYEQYF
TRBV6-1,NA,TRBJ1-5,NA,TGTGCCAGCAGTGAACTTTTGGGGGGGATTAGCAATCAGCCCCAGCATTTT,CASSELLGGISNQPQHF
TRBV11-2,NA,TRBJ1-3,NA,TGTGCCAGCAGCTTTGAAGGAAACACCATATATTTT,CASSFEGNTIYF
TRBV9,NA,TRBJ2-1,NA,TGTGCCAGCAGCGAAATTACAGGGAACAATGAGCAGTTCTTC,CASSEITGNNEQFF
TRBV30,NA,TRBJ2-5,NA,TGTGCCTGGTCACAGGAGACCCAGTACTTC,CAWSQETQYF
TRBV5-8,NA,TRBJ2-3,NA,TGTGCCAGCAGCTTTGTGGGCCGGGGCTTGTTGGATACGCAGTATTTT,CASSFVGRGLLDTQYF
TRBV19,NA,TRBJ1-3,NA,TGTGCCAGTGGAGAACAGGGCATCTCTGGAAACACCATATATTTT,CASGEQGISGNTIYF
TRBV29-1,NA,TRBJ2-7,NA,TGCAGCGTTGCGGCAGAATACGAGCAGTACTTC,CSVAAEYEQYF
TRBV7-9,NA,TRBJ2-7,NA,TGTGCCAGCAGCTCACTAAGGGGGGGGTTCCCCTACGAGCAGTACTTC,CASSSLRGGFPYEQYF
TRBV18,TRBD1,TRBJ1-2,NA,TGTGCCAGCTCACCAAGGACAGGGCAGGGCTATGGCTACACCTTC,CASSPRTGQGYGYTF
TRBV25-1,NA,TRBJ1-3,NA,TGTGCCAGTAGCGATAGGCGCTCTGGAAACACCATATATTTT,CASSDRRSGNTIYF
TRBV27,NA,TRBJ2-6,few,TGTGCCAGCCGTCACTCCGGGGGAGTGAGACCTGGGGCCAACGTCCTGACTTTC,CASRHSGGVRPGANVLTF
TRBV7-9,NA,TRBJ1-6,NA,TGTGCCAGCAGCTCCTATTGGGGGCGTCCCCTCCACTTT,CASSSYWGRPLHF
TRBV5-5,TRBD1,TRBJ2-1,NA,TGTGCCAGCAGCGGAATGACAGGGGGAAGCTCCTACAATGAGCAGTTCTTC,CASSGMTGGSSYNEQFF
TRBV9,NA,TRBJ1-5,NA,TGTGCCAGCAGCGTGCAGGGGTATAGCAATCAGCCCCAGCATTTT,CASSVQGYSNQPQHF
TRBV18,NA,TRBJ1-2,NA,TGTGCCAGCTCACCATCGGGGGCGAATTGGGATGGCTACACCTTC,CASSPSGANWDGYTF
TRBV9,NA,TRBJ1-2,NA,TGTGCCAGCAGCGTAGGGTCCCACAGGAACTATGGCTACACCTTC,CASSVGSHRNYGYTF
TRBV5-1,TRBD2,TRBJ2-3,NA,TGCGCCAGCAGCTTAATGAGACTAGCGGGAGGCACAGATACGCAGTATTTT,CASSLMRLAGGTDTQYF
TRBV5-1,TRBD2,TRBJ2-4,NA,TGCGCCAGCAGCCTTACTAGCGGGAGGGCAAACATTCAGTACTTC,CASSLTSGRANIQYF
TRBV5-6,TRBD2,TRBJ2-4,once,TGTGCCAGCAGCTTGAGGACTAGCGGGAGGGCGGTCATTCAGTACTTC,CASSLRTSGRAVIQYF
TRBV28,NA,TRBJ1-1,once,TGTGCCAGCAGTTTATGGGGGTACACTGAAGCTTTCTTT,CASSLWGYTEAFF
TRBV7-9,NA,TRBJ2-1,NA,TGTGCCAGCAGCTGGGTGAGAGGATTTATTGTAGGCTCCTACAATGAGCAGTTCTTC,CASSWVRGFIVGSYNEQFF
TRBV19,NA,TRBJ1-2,NA,TGTGCCAGTAGTATTGGCGAGGCGGGCTACACCTTC,CASSIGEAGYTF
TRBV7-9,NA,TRBJ2-3,NA,TGTGCCAGCGGCTCCAAACAGGGTTCATTTGTGTGGGATACGCAGTATTTT,CASGSKQGSFVWDTQYF
TRBV5-1,TRBD1,TRBJ1-1,NA,TGCGCCAGCCGTTCTCGGACAGGGACGAACAAAGCTTTCTTT,CASRSRTGTNKAFF
TRBV5-5,NA,TRBJ2-7,NA,TGTGCCAGCAGCTTGGCCAATTCCCCCTACGAGCAGTACTTC,CASSLANSPYEQYF
TRBV28,NA,TRBJ2-3,NA,TGTGCCAGCAGTTTGATATTAATTGGTGACACCTCCCCCGATACGCAGTATTTT,CASSLILIGDTSPDTQYF
TRBV13,NA,TRBJ2-2,NA,TGTGCCAGCAGCTTAGGATGGACAAAAAACACCGGGGAGCTGTTTTTT,CASSLGWTKNTGELFF
TRBV27,NA,TRBJ2-7,NA,TGTGCCAGCAGTTTGGGGGGCCCCAGGGAGCAGTACTTC,CASSLGGPREQYF
TRBV5-1,NA,TRBJ1-2,NA,TGCGCCAGCAGCTTAGGATCTTCGGGGGGCTACACCTTC,CASSLGSSGGYTF
TRBV5-8,NA,TRBJ2-7,once,TGTGCCAGCAGCTTGTTTAGGGGAATGACCTACGAGCAGTACTTC,CASSLFRGMTYEQYF
TRBV30,NA,TRBJ2-7,NA,TGTGCCTGGAAACAGGGCTACGAGCAGTACTTC,CAWKQGYEQYF
TRBV29-1,TRBD1,TRBJ2-7,NA,TGCAGCGTTAGGACAGGGGCCCTCTACGAGCAGTACTTC,CSVRTGALYEQYF
TRBV14,TRBD2,TRBJ2-7,NA,TGTGCCAGCAGCCAATTAAATCTAGCGGGGGACTCGTACGAGCAGTACTTC,CASSQLNLAGDSYEQYF
TRBV19,NA,TRBJ1-3,NA,TGTGCCAGTCGGAAGAGGGACACCATATATTTT,CASRKRDTIYF
TRBV19,TRBD1,TRBJ1-5,NA,TGTGCCAGTAGTAAGGCAGGGGGTTATCAGCCCCAGCATTTT,CASSKAGGYQPQHF
TRBV20-1,NA,TRBJ1-1,NA,TGCAGTGCTAGAGACAAGTCTCGAATCTTT,CSARDKSRIF
TRBV4-1,NA,TRBJ1-4,NA,TGCGCCAGCAGGGTAAGAGGAAATGAAAAACTGTTTTTT,CASRVRGNEKLFF
TRBV20-1,NA,TRBJ2-7,NA,TGCAGTGCCATGGTACGCGAGCAGTACTTC,CSAMVREQYF
TRBV10-3,TRBD2,TRBJ2-3,NA,TGTGCCAGCAACCGGGGGGGCGGGAGTTCAGATACGCAGTATTTT,CASNRGGGSSDTQYF
TRBV5-4,NA,TRBJ1-2,NA,TGTGCCAGCAGCTTGAGGGGCGGGATCTATGGCTACACCTTC,CASSLRGGIYGYTF
TRBV5-1,TRBD2,TRBJ2-1,NA,TGCGCCAGCACCATAGCGGGAGGCCTCTGGGATGAGCAGTTCTTC,CASTIAGGLWDEQFF
TRBV27,NA,TRBJ2-3,NA,TGTGCCAGCAGTTCTCGTGGGGAAAGGCAGTATTTT,CASSSRGERQYF
TRBV28,NA,TRBJ1-1,once,TGTGCCAGCAGTTTACCGGGAGGGGGGATGAACACTGAAGCTTTCTTT,CASSLPGGGMNTEAFF
TRBV19,TRBD1,TRBJ2-2,NA,TGTGCCAGTAGTATTGAGACAGGGCGAACCGGGGAGCTGTTTTTT,CASSIETGRTGELFF
TRBV11-2,NA,TRBJ1-2,NA,TGTGCCAGCAGCTTCCTCCGACAGGCTCCTAATTATGGCTACACCTTC,CASSFLRQAPNYGYTF
TRBV28,NA,TRBJ1-6,NA,TGTGCCAGCAGTTTTTCTGCCTTCTATAATTCACCCCTCCACTTT,CASSFSAFYNSPLHF
TRBV5-6,NA,TRBJ1-3,NA,TGTGCCAGCAGCTCACCTCGGGACCTCTCTGGAAACACCATATATTTT,CASSSPRDLSGNTIYF
TRBV7-9,NA,TRBJ2-1,NA,TGTGCCAGCAGCTCAAGCCCTAACCAGGAAAGACTAAATGAGCAGTTCTTC,CASSSSPNQERLNEQFF
TRBV7-9,TRBD2,TRBJ2-1,NA,TGTGCCAGCAGCCTCCTAGGACTAGCGGGATTGGGGGTGGGTCATGAGCAGTTCTTC,CASSLLGLAGLGVGHEQFF
TRBV7-3,NA,TRBJ2-4,NA,TGTGCCAGCAGCTTATTGGGAGTTGAGGGCGACATTCAGTACTTC,CASSLLGVEGDIQYF
TRBV21-1,NA,TRBJ1-5,NA,TGTGCCAGCAGCCTCCCCCCCGACCTTATTAATCAGCCCCAGCATTTT,CASSLPPDLINQPQHF
TRBV19,TRBD1,TRBJ2-1,NA,TGTGCCAGTAGTCCCCCCCTGTCGGGACAGGGTATGAATGAGCAGTTCTTC,CASSPPLSGQGMNEQFF
TRBV28,NA,TRBJ1-1,NA,TGTGCCAGCATGAGGGCGGGGAACACTGAAGCTTTCTTT,CASMRAGNTEAFF
TRBV7-6,NA,TRBJ2-1,NA,TGTGCCAGCAGCTTAGCGCATGAGCAGTTCTTC,CASSLAHEQFF